These T cell receptor beta chains were read from a single sample in a study of radiotherapy plus CTLA-4 blockade in lung cancer. Sequenced by immunoSEQ multiplex PCR; TCRdb stores in-frame clones only, minus some. The sample lists 85,000 to 95,000 clones; approximately 82% were seen once. Specimen: peripheral blood, collected from a patient treated with radiotherapy plus ipilimumab. All receptors derive from a human donor with non-small cell lung cancer that progressed on radiotherapy plus ipilimumab. Each CDR3 is given with its conserved first and last residue. A D gene is named only where the DNA matches it firmly. Expanded clones are given a class, and other clones once, few, many or no size at all.

length: 16
D: .
size: .
V: TRBV7-2
J: TRBJ2-3
CDR3: CASSLVWDQSTDTQYF
DNA: TGTGCCAGCAGCTTAGTTTGGGACCAGAGCACAGATACGCAGTATTTT

length: 13
D: .
size: .
V: TRBV7-3
J: TRBJ2-1
CDR3: CASSFLGYNEQFF
DNA: TGTGCCAGCAGCTTCCTAGGCTACAATGAGCAGTTCTTC

length: 16
D: .
size: .
V: TRBV11-3
J: TRBJ2-1
CDR3: CASSLDRGSGVNEQFF
DNA: TGTGCCAGCAGCTTAGATAGAGGGTCGGGAGTCAATGAGCAGTTCTTC

length: 14
D: TRBD2
size: .
V: TRBV7-3
J: TRBJ2-7
CDR3: CASSSMGLANEQYF
DNA: TGTGCCAGCAGCTCCATGGGACTAGCTAACGAGCAGTACTTC

length: 15
D: .
size: .
V: TRBV30
J: TRBJ2-7
CDR3: CACRPWVAYSYEQYF
DNA: TGTGCCTGCCGTCCGTGGGTAGCGTACTCCTACGAGCAGTACTTC

length: 15
D: TRBD1
size: few
V: TRBV6-5
J: TRBJ1-5
CDR3: CASSYSAGGGQPQHF
DNA: TGTGCCAGCAGTTACTCGGCAGGGGGCGGTCAGCCCCAGCATTTT

length: 15
D: .
size: few
V: TRBV9
J: TRBJ2-2
CDR3: CASSRTSSPTGELFF
DNA: TGTGCCAGCAGCAGAACCTCCAGCCCCACCGGGGAGCTGTTTTTT

length: 14
D: .
size: .
V: TRBV5-1
J: TRBJ1-1
CDR3: CASSLSRQNTEAFF
DNA: TGCGCCAGCAGCTTGTCTCGGCAGAACACTGAAGCTTTCTTT

length: 13
D: .
size: .
V: TRBV19
J: TRBJ1-1
CDR3: CASSRGMNTEAFF
DNA: TGTGCCAGTAGTCGGGGAATGAACACTGAAGCTTTCTTT

length: 16
D: TRBD1
size: .
V: TRBV28
J: TRBJ1-1
CDR3: CASFTPDRVKNTEAFF
DNA: TGTGCCAGCTTTACCCCCGACAGGGTGAAAAACACTGAAGCTTTCTTT

length: 13
D: .
size: .
V: TRBV7-9
J: TRBJ1-1
CDR3: CASSFMDGTEAFF
DNA: TGTGCCAGCAGCTTTATGGACGGGACTGAAGCTTTCTTT

length: 19
D: TRBD2
size: .
V: TRBV14
J: TRBJ2-1
CDR3: CASSQGHETSGTRYNEQFF
DNA: TGTGCCAGCAGCCAGGGCCACGAGACCTCCGGGACTAGATACAATGAGCAGTTCTTC

length: 15
D: .
size: .
V: TRBV4-2
J: TRBJ2-6
CDR3: CASRRDHSGANVLTF
DNA: TGTGCCAGCAGGAGAGACCACTCTGGGGCCAACGTCCTGACTTTC

length: 16
D: TRBD1
size: .
V: TRBV11-2
J: TRBJ2-1
CDR3: CASSLAHRGVNNEQFF
DNA: TGTGCCAGCAGCTTAGCCCACAGGGGTGTAAACAATGAGCAGTTCTTC

length: 12
D: .
size: .
V: TRBV5-4
J: TRBJ2-7
CDR3: CASSFGPYEQYF
DNA: TGTGCCAGCAGCTTTGGGCCCTACGAGCAGTACTTC

length: 13
D: .
size: .
V: TRBV2
J: TRBJ2-3
CDR3: CASSLGGLDTQYF
DNA: TGTGCCAGCAGCCTTGGGGGTTTAGATACGCAGTATTTT

length: 15
D: .
size: .
V: TRBV7-9
J: TRBJ2-5
CDR3: CASSSEVRTQETQYF
DNA: TGTGCCAGCAGCTCCGAGGTGAGGACCCAAGAGACCCAGTACTTC

length: 12
D: TRBD2
size: .
V: TRBV28
J: TRBJ2-7
CDR3: CASSRGGYEQYF
DNA: TGTGCCAGCAGCCGGGGGGGCTACGAGCAGTACTTC

length: 16
D: .
size: .
V: TRBV7-3
J: TRBJ1-4
CDR3: CASSLRSTPTNEKLFF
DNA: TGTGCCAGCAGCTTAAGGTCCACCCCAACTAATGAAAAACTGTTTTTT

length: 15
D: .
size: .
V: TRBV7-9
J: TRBJ1-1
CDR3: CASSLISASNTEAFF
DNA: TGTGCCAGCAGCTTAATCTCCGCCTCGAACACTGAAGCTTTCTTT

length: 13
D: .
size: .
V: TRBV2
J: TRBJ1-2
CDR3: CASSNDRSYGYTF
DNA: TGTGCCAGCAGCAACGACAGGAGCTATGGCTACACCTTC

length: 14
D: TRBD1
size: .
V: TRBV10-1
J: TRBJ2-5
CDR3: CARSPQGNEETQYF
DNA: TGCGCCAGGAGTCCACAGGGGAACGAAGAGACCCAGTACTTC

length: 17
D: TRBD1
size: few
V: TRBV18
J: TRBJ2-2
CDR3: CASSPPGTGDWPGELFF
DNA: TGTGCCAGCTCACCTCCCGGGACAGGGGACTGGCCCGGGGAGCTGTTTTTT

length: 14
D: TRBD2
size: .
V: TRBV6-5
J: TRBJ2-1
CDR3: CACRGGSSYNEQFF
DNA: TGTGCCTGCCGGGGGGGCAGCTCCTACAATGAGCAGTTCTTC

length: 16
D: .
size: .
V: TRBV4-1
J: TRBJ1-5
CDR3: CASSQEASRGNQPQHF
DNA: TGCGCCAGCAGCCAAGAGGCGAGTCGGGGCAATCAGCCCCAGCATTTT

length: 16
D: TRBD1
size: .
V: TRBV5-4
J: TRBJ2-2
CDR3: CASSLARTGNTGELFF
DNA: TGTGCCAGCAGCTTGGCGAGGACAGGCAACACCGGGGAGCTGTTTTTT

length: 14
D: .
size: .
V: TRBV6-5
J: TRBJ2-6
CDR3: CASSWASGANVLTF
DNA: TGTGCCAGCAGTTGGGCCTCTGGGGCCAACGTCCTGACTTTC

length: 17
D: TRBD1
size: few
V: TRBV30
J: TRBJ1-3
CDR3: CAWSEDRGSFSGNTIYF
DNA: TGTGCCTGGAGTGAGGACAGGGGCTCCTTTTCTGGAAACACCATATATTTT

length: 13
D: .
size: .
V: TRBV28
J: TRBJ1-1
CDR3: CASTQAPNTEAFF
DNA: TGTGCCAGCACCCAGGCGCCGAACACTGAAGCTTTCTTT

length: 16
D: .
size: .
V: TRBV28
J: TRBJ1-1
CDR3: CASSLGLGRVLTEAFF
DNA: TGTGCCAGCAGTTTAGGTTTGGGCAGGGTGCTCACTGAAGCTTTCTTT

length: 14
D: .
size: few
V: TRBV5-1
J: TRBJ1-2
CDR3: CASSQWDGNYGYTF
DNA: TGCGCCAGCAGCCAGTGGGACGGTAACTATGGCTACACCTTC